Presented here are 14 T cell receptor beta chains from one specimen sequenced in a study of cytomegalovirus exposure and HLA in healthy donors. The PCR used 60 Vbeta and 13 Jbeta primers. Assay used: immunoSEQ multiplex PCR; TCRdb lists only in-frame clones, some missing. The sample records about 150,000 clones, around 79% being singletons. The sample taken for sequencing was PBMCs. These receptors were obtained from a woman aged 40 to 49 in good health and CMV-seronegative.

This clone was counted a single time. The gene calls are TRBV5-4 and TRBJ2-3; D is unclear. CDR3 size: 13 residues. V was shortened by 4 bases and J by 5 bases, with 11 bases between the two germline ends. Germline V lookup: CDR1 SGHNT, CDR2 YYREEE (reference sequence). The CDR3 DNA reads TGTGCCAGCAGCCGCGCCGCCGAAGATACGCAGTATTTT. Translated: CASSRAAEDTQYF.

V gene TRBV5-6 combines with J gene TRBJ1-6; 8 nucleotides match TRBD1. The germline CDR1 and CDR2 sequences are SGHDT and YYEEEE. The CDR3 covers 17 residues. V was pared by 2 bases and J by 10 bases, with 14 bases of the junction left unmatched. The CDR3 sequence is CASSFGRGQGLWSPLHF. CDR3 coding DNA: TGTGCCAGCAGCTTTGGACGCGGACAGGGTTTATGGTCACCCCTCCACTTT.

This clone showed up just a few times. The chain joins TRBV27 to TRBJ2-3; TRBD2 aligns across 8 bases. The CDR3 extends over 16 amino acids. CDR1 and CDR2 from the germline V gene are MNHEY and SMNVEV (reference sequence). The junction had 5 bases not matched to a gene; V was cut back by 3 bases and J by 0 bases. The CDR3 nucleotides read TGTGCCAGCAGTTTTATACGGGGGGGAAGCACAGATACGCAGTATTTT. Protein product: CASSFIRGGSTDTQYF.

The chain's CDR3 is CASSRDLSYEQYF. In DNA form, the CDR3 reads TGTGCCAGCAGTCGGGACTTGTCCTACGAGCAGTACTTC. J is TRBJ2-7 and V is TRBV28; D perhaps matches TRBD2 (6 bases). Per the germline V gene, CDR1 is MDHEN and CDR2 is SYDVKM. The CDR3 runs 13 residues. V was shortened by 5 bases and J by 1 base, with 9 bases between the two germline ends.

The rearrangement links TRBV2 to TRBJ2-1, with 11 bases lining up with TRBD1. V lost 5 bases and J lost 9; bases outside the gene matches: 9. Per the germline V gene, CDR1 is SNHLY and CDR2 is FYNNEI. CDR3 length equals 15 residues. The CDR3 bases are TGTGCCAGCAGTCGACGGGGGACAGGGGGAGGTGAGCAGTTCTTC. Its translation: CASSRRGTGGGEQFF.

The CDR3 region has the DNA TGTGCCATCAGTGGGAACAGGGTGTATGGCTACACCTTC. As protein: CAISGNRVYGYTF. The J gene is TRBJ1-2, the V gene TRBV10-3; D is possibly TRBD1 (6 bases). The CDR3 is made up of 13 amino acids. Germline CDR1 and CDR2: ENHRY and SYGVKD. Trimming shortened V by 4 bases and J by 5 bases, and 11 bases separated the two germline ends.

This clone was observed a few times. The chain recombines TRBV7-2 with TRBJ2-5, with 7 positions matching TRBD2. V gave up 1 base and J gave up 5 bases; unmatched junction bases: 4. The CDR3 covers 14 residues. CDR1 is SGHTA and CDR2 is FQGNSA in the germline V gene. DNA for the CDR3: TGTGCCAGCAGCTTAGTTCTGGGGGGGGAGACCCAGTACTTC. Its protein is CASSLVLGGETQYF.

The CDR3 DNA reads as TGTGCCAGCAGCGTAGACGGGGGGAGCACTGAAGCTTTCTTT. It translates to CASSVDGGSTEAFF. The chain joins TRBV9 to TRBJ1-1; possible D gene TRBD1, 5 bases. Trimming removed 0 bases from V and 4 bases from J, with 10 bases in between. This CDR3 spans 14 amino acids. CDR1 is SGDLS and CDR2 is YYNGEE in the germline V gene.

This sequence joins TRBV5-1 and TRBJ1-6, with TRBD1 identical over 11 bases. V was clipped by 4 bases and J by 7 bases; unmatched bases: 4. CDR1 and CDR2 from the germline V gene are SGHRS and YFSETQ. CDR3 length: 15 residues. The DNA for the CDR3 is TGCGCCAGCAGCGGACAGGGGGCTGGCAATTCACCCCTCCACTTT. It is translated as CASSGQGAGNSPLHF.

This clone was detected a few times. The rearrangement links TRBV11-2 to TRBJ2-7; 10 bases are shared with TRBD1. The ends lost 0 bases at V and 6 bases at J; junction bases unmatched: 5. This CDR3 has 15 residues. Per the germline V gene, CDR1 is SGHAT and CDR2 is FQNNGV. Here the CDR3 reads CASSLDPGTGVEQYF. In DNA form, the CDR3 reads TGTGCCAGCAGCTTAGACCCCGGGACAGGGGTCGAGCAGTACTTC.

The rearrangement uses TRBV2 and TRBJ2-4; 9 bases fit TRBD1. Germline CDR1 and CDR2: SNHLY and FYNNEI. The CDR3 is made up of 15 amino acids. Unmatched junction bases numbered 5, after V lost 7 bases and J lost 1 base. The CDR3 loop reads CASIDRGSAKNIQYF. In nucleotides, the CDR3 is TGTGCCAGCATTGACAGGGGGAGCGCCAAAAACATTCAGTACTTC.

The rearrangement joins TRBV6-1 to TRBJ1-2, with a possible D match to TRBD1 (5 bases). Looked up from germline, CDR1 is MNHNS and CDR2 is SASEGT. Deletions cut 7 bases from V and 0 bases from J, with 15 bases between. There are 15 residues in the CDR3. CDR3 bases: TGTGCCAGCAAAACCGTGGGGGGGTCTAACTATGGCTACACCTTC. Translation: CASKTVGGSNYGYTF.

The V gene is TRBV15, the J gene TRBJ1-4, with TRBD1 matching 7 bases. CDR1 LNHNV and CDR2 YYDKDF come from the germline V gene (reference sequence). This CDR3 is built from 15 residues. The V and J ends lost 3 bases and 4 bases, in that order; junction bases with no gene match: 5. The CDR3: CATSSMGQFNEKLFF. The CDR3 nucleotides are TGTGCCACCAGCAGCATGGGACAGTTTAATGAAAAACTGTTTTTT.

The chain carries TRBV5-1 and TRBJ1-5; maybe TRBD1 (5 bases). V lost 0 bases to trimming and J lost 4 bases, with 8 bases between them. Per germline, CDR1 SGHRS and CDR2 YFSETQ. The CDR3 is 14 residues long. CDR3 sequence reads: CASSLAGGNQPQHF. The CDR3 nucleotides read TGCGCCAGCAGCTTGGCCGGGGGGAATCAGCCCCAGCATTTT.